This TCR beta chain came from a study of T cells after yellow fever vaccination. V lost 9 bases and J lost 2, with 11 bases in between. Germline V gene lookup returns CDR1 KGHDR and CDR2 SFDVKD. This CDR3 has 13 residues. TCR cDNA, made by 5'RACE template switching, carried an added universal primer site and UMIs. Each CDR3 protein gets one entry after TCRdb re-called the 5' RACE reads with MiXCR. Found here are 200,000 to 250,000 distinct CDR3 sequences, roughly 3.3% of them singletons; the top ten hold about 3.3%. The rearrangement uses TRBV24-1 and TRBJ2-3; D unresolved. The source material was CD4+ T cells sorted from PBMCs, sampled 10 days after the yellow fever booster vaccination. The sequence was collected from a man between 18 and 29 years old who received the YFV17D yellow fever vaccine. The CDR3 DNA is TGTGCCACCCAACTGAGTAACACAGATACGCAGTATTTT. Translated: CATQLSNTDTQYF.